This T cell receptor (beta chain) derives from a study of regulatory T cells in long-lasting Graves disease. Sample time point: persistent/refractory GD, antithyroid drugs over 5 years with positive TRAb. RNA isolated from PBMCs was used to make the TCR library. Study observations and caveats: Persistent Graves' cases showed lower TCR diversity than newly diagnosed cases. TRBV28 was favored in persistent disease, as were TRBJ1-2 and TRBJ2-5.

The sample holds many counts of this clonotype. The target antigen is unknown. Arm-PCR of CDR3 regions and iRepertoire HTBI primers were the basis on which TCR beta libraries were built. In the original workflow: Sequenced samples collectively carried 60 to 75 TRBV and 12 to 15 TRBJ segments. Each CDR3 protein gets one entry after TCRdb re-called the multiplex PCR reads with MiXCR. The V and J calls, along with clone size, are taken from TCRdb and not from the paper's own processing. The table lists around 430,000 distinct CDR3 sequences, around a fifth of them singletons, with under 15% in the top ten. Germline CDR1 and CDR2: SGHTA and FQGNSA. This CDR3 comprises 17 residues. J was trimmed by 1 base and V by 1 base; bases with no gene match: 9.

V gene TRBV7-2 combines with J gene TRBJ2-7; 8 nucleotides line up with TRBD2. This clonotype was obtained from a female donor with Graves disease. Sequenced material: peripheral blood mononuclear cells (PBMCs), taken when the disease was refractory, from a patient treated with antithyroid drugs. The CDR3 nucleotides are TGTGCCAGCAGCTTAGAGGGCGGGGGGAGCGTGTCCTACGAGCAGTACTTC. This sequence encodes CASSLEGGGSVSYEQYF.